The present TCR beta chain was sequenced within a study of blood T cells in healthy people across ages. The sample holds a few counts of this clonotype. Its target is not known. Study results and caveats: Total diversity from one million sequenced T cells was likely underestimated.

Using a J-beta primer mix together with a sample-barcoded 5' primer, a second PCR was run for roughly 6 to 11 cycles. One entry per CDR3 protein results from TCRdb running MiXCR on the 5' RACE reads. This table has some 800,000 distinct CDR3 sequences, around 42% appearing once. CDR1 is MGHRA, CDR2 YSYEKL, per germline. The CDR3 sequence is 14 residues long. Trimming left V 1 base short and J 4 bases short, with 9 bases between. This chain links TRBV4-1 with TRBJ2-3; TRBD2 might be the D (6 bases). Input material: blood. This TCR was sampled from a man aged 60 to 75 in good health. CDR3 sequence (DNA): TGCGCCAGCAGCCAAGCGGGAGACCCAGATACGCAGTATTTT. This gives the protein CASSQAGDPDTQYF.